This entry lists 32 T cell receptor beta chains sequenced from one sample in a study of T cell repertoires in aging, cancer and after chemotherapy. TRB rearrangements spanning V, D and J were amplified using mixed TRB-A/B primers. TCRdb fed the multiplex PCR reads into MiXCR, producing one record per CDR3 protein. The sample yields some 630 distinct CDR3 sequences, less than 30% seen once. TCR beta rearrangements were amplified from peripheral blood genomic DNA. The material sequenced was blood. Receptors were obtained from a human donor with a solid tumor.

In DNA form, the CDR3 reads TGTGCCAGCACCATTGACAGGGGGCTTAGCACTGAAGCTTTCTTT. This sequence encodes CASTIDRGLSTEAFF. This sequence joins TRBV12-3 or TRBV12-4 and TRBJ1-1; 10 positions match TRBD1. Trimming cost V 7 bases and J 4 bases; bases outside gene matches: 9. There are 15 residues in the CDR3.

This clonotype counts as large (0.1 to 1%). V gene TRBV6-5 combines with J gene TRBJ1-2; D gene uncertain. In germline, CDR1 is MNHEY, CDR2 SVGAGI. The CDR3 runs 12 residues. The V end was cut by 6 bases, the J end by 4 bases, with 9 bases between. This CDR3 is CASSTPLYGYTF. Written as DNA, the CDR3 is TGTGCCAGCAGCACGCCCCTCTATGGCTACACCTTC.

This clonotype is categorized as medium-sized (0.01 to 0.1%). This chain links TRBV19 with TRBJ1-3; D is uncertain. The CDR3 is 16 amino acids. Trimming removed 3 bases from V and 0 bases from J, with 12 bases in between. CDR1 is LNHDA, CDR2 SQIVND, per germline (reference sequence). The CDR3 region is CASSIGAFSSGNTIYF. The CDR3 nucleotides are TGTGCCAGTAGTATTGGAGCATTTAGCTCTGGAAACACCATATATTTT. The full variable domain, completed using reference TRBV19 and TRBJ1-3, is DGGITQSPKYLFRKEGQNVTLSCEQNLNHDAMYWYRQDPGQGLRLIYYSQIVNDFQKGDIAEGYSVSREKKESFPLTVTSAQKNPTAFYLCASSIGAFSSGNTIYFGEGSWLTVV.

This rearrangement joins TRBV18 to TRBJ2-3; 11 bases line up with TRBD2. V trimming: 5 bases; J trimming: 1 base; junction bases outside the gene matches: 11. This CDR3 has 18 amino acids. Germline V CDR1 and CDR2: KGHSH, LQKENI. This CDR3 reads CASSGTGPGLAGTDTQYF. The CDR3 nucleotides read TGTGCCAGCTCAGGGACAGGACCGGGACTAGCGGGCACAGATACGCAGTATTTT.

This clonotype is labeled as large (0.1 to 1%). This sequence joins TRBV6-2 or TRBV6-3 and TRBJ1-5; 7 nucleotides align to TRBD1. Per germline, CDR1 MNHEY and CDR2 SVGEGT. Trimming cost V 5 bases and J 2 bases; bases outside gene matches: 12. The CDR3 has 17 amino acids. Here the CDR3 reads CASSRDRDPKGNQPQHF. The CDR3 DNA is TGTGCCAGCAGTAGAGACAGGGATCCTAAGGGCAATCAGCCCCAGCATTTT.

Sample share makes this clonotype hyperexpanded. The chain recombines TRBV29-1 with TRBJ2-7; weak D call: TRBD2 (6 bases). The CDR3 length is 12 residues. V was pared by 6 bases and J by 4 bases, with 13 bases between. CDR1 and CDR2 from the germline V gene are SQVTM and ANQGSEA. The CDR3 DNA follows: TGCAGCGTCTCTCCTAGCGCGTACGAGCAGTACTTC. Protein product: CSVSPSAYEQYF.

This clonotype is large. The rearrangement links TRBV19 to TRBJ1-2; D is unclear. The CDR3 spans 13 residues. Between the trimmed V and J ends, which lost 3 bases and 2 bases, there was a span of 7 bases. From germline, CDR1 is LNHDA and CDR2 SQIVND (reference sequence). CDR3 protein: CASSIGGNYGYTF. Written as DNA, the CDR3 is TGTGCCAGTAGTATCGGCGGGAACTATGGCTACACCTTC. Full variable domain (missing parts from reference TRBV19 and TRBJ1-2): DGGITQSPKYLFRKEGQNVTLSCEQNLNHDAMYWYRQDPGQGLRLIYYSQIVNDFQKGDIAEGYSVSREKKESFPLTVTSAQKNPTAFYLCASSIGGNYGYTFGSGTRLTVV.

By its share, this clonotype is large. This chain joins TRBV19 and TRBJ2-2, with 8 bases aligning to TRBD2. The germline V gene has CDR1 LNHDA and CDR2 SQIVND (reference sequence). Trimming cost V 6 bases and J 3 bases; bases outside gene matches: 6. The CDR3 contains 15 residues. CDR3 sequence: CASRPDGGDTGELFF. The CDR3 region has the DNA TGTGCCAGTAGGCCGGACGGGGGGGACACCGGGGAGCTGTTTTTT.

This clonotype ranks as medium-sized. The J gene is TRBJ2-7, the V gene TRBV18; 9 bases are a match to TRBD1. V lost 3 bases to trimming and J lost 9 bases; unmatched junction nucleotides: 9. The CDR3 length is 14 residues. Per germline, CDR1 KGHSH and CDR2 LQKENI. The CDR3 loop is CASSPRDRDIAQYF. The CDR3 DNA is TGTGCCAGCTCACCCCGGGACAGGGACATCGCGCAGTACTTC. Based on the CDR3 plus reference TRBV18 and TRBJ2-7, the full variable domain is NAGVMQNPRHLVRRRGQEARLRCSPMKGHSHVYWYRQLPEEGLKFMVYLQKENIIDESGMPKERFSAEFPKEGPSILRIQQVVRGDSAAYFCASSPRDRDIAQYFGPGTRLTVT.

The chain employs TRBV20-1 and TRBJ2-1, with 8 bases lining up with TRBD2. The CDR3 extends over 16 amino acids. The germline CDR1 and CDR2 sequences are DFQATT and SNEGSKA (reference sequence). V was clipped by 4 bases and J by 2 bases; unmatched bases: 10. The CDR3 region is CSANLPGRGAYNEQFF. CDR3 DNA sequence: TGCAGTGCTAACCTCCCCGGGAGGGGGGCCTACAATGAGCAGTTCTTC.

This clonotype was seen only a few times. This sequence joins TRBV12-3 or TRBV12-4 and TRBJ1-3; maybe TRBD1 (6 bases). The V gene lost 10 bases and the J gene lost 5 bases, with 18 bases spanning the gap. This CDR3 is 14 amino acids long. The CDR3 bases are TGTGCCACCCATCGTAGGGGGGCACGAAACACCATATATTTT. Translated: CATHRRGARNTIYF.

By sample share, this clonotype is large (0.1 to 1%). The chain has TRBV24-1 and TRBJ1-2; possible D gene TRBD1, 6 bases. Germline lookup yields CDR1 KGHDR and CDR2 SFDVKD. The CDR3 extends over 15 amino acids. The V gene lost 6 bases and the J gene lost 3 bases, with 16 bases spanning the gap. For the CDR3, the DNA is TGTGCCACCAGTACCAAAGGGGACAACCACTATGGCTACACCTTC. Its translation: CATSTKGDNHYGYTF.

This clonotype is deemed medium-sized. The chain's CDR3 is CASSFKGVKTQYF. The CDR3 bases are TGTGCCAGCAGTTTTAAGGGGGTAAAGACCCAGTACTTC. This sequence joins TRBV12-3 or TRBV12-4 and TRBJ2-5; tentatively, D is TRBD1 (6 bases). CDR3 size: 13 residues. Trimming removed 3 bases at V and 6 bases at J, with 11 bases between.

There are a few counts of this clonotype. The V and J genes are TRBV18 and TRBJ2-1; 9 bases align to TRBD1. Trimming cost V 3 bases and J 5 bases; bases outside gene matches: 5. This CDR3 is 15 amino acids long. The germline CDR1 and CDR2 sequences are KGHSH and LQKENI. CDR3 loop: CASSPQRTGDNEQFF. The CDR3 DNA reads TGTGCCAGCTCACCTCAACGGACAGGGGACAATGAGCAGTTCTTC.

This clonotype ranks as large (0.1 to 1%). The chain has TRBV27 and TRBJ1-1, with D perhaps TRBD1 (5 bases). Germline V gene lookup returns CDR1 MNHEY and CDR2 SMNVEV (reference sequence). V shed 6 bases and J shed 0 bases, with 11 bases lying between them. The CDR3 covers 14 residues. CDR3 bases: TGTGCCAGCAGCCGACAGTTCATGAACACTGAAGCTTTCTTT. Amino acids: CASSRQFMNTEAFF.

In its sample, this clonotype ranks as large. This rearrangement joins TRBV7-6 to TRBJ2-7; D possibly corresponds to TRBD1 (6 bases). Per the germline V gene, CDR1 is SGHVS and CDR2 is FNYEAQ. The CDR3 extends over 13 amino acids. Trimming took 5 bases from V and 6 from J, leaving 14 bases between them. The CDR3 DNA reads TGTGCCAGCAGCCCCCCAACAGGGTTCGAGCAGTACTTC. Translated: CASSPPTGFEQYF.

In this sample, this clonotype is large. V usage is TRBV6-6 and J usage is TRBJ1-4, with 9 bases fitting TRBD1. The germline V gene has CDR1 MNHNY and CDR2 SVGAGI (reference sequence). The V gene end was trimmed by 4 bases and the J gene end by 7 bases; junction bases not matched to a gene: 7. This CDR3 spans 15 amino acids. The CDR3 DNA reads TGTGCCAGCAGTTCCCTGGACAGGGGAAGTGAAAAACTGTTTTTT. Translating gives CASSSLDRGSEKLFF.

In its sample, this clonotype is large. The chain couples TRBV6-1 to TRBJ1-6; D remains unclear. The V gene lost 5 bases and the J gene lost 4 bases, with 9 bases spanning the gap. The CDR3 contains 14 residues. CDR1 and CDR2 (germline): MNHNS, SASEGT. As DNA, the CDR3 is TGTGCCAGCAGTCACCAAACTTATAATTCACCCCTCCACTTT. As protein: CASSHQTYNSPLHF.

By sample share, this clonotype is medium-sized. V gene TRBV5-4 combines with J gene TRBJ1-1; D might be TRBD1 (5 bases). V was pared by 1 base and J by 1 base, with 5 bases between. Germline assignment: CDR1 SGHNT and CDR2 YYREEE (reference sequence). The CDR3 has 13 amino acids. The CDR3 DNA is TGTGCCAGCAGCTTGCAGGGGAACACTGAAGCTTTCTTT. Translating it yields CASSLQGNTEAFF. Complete variable domain (other parts from reference TRBV5-4 and TRBJ1-1): ETGVTQSPTHLIKTRGQQVTLRCSSQSGHNTVSWYQQALGQGPQFIFQYYREEENGRGNFPPRFSGLQFPNYSSELNVNALELDDSALYLCASSLQGNTEAFFGQGTRLTVV.

The chain uses TRBV28 and TRBJ2-1; a possible D gene is TRBD1 (6 bases). Germline values: CDR1 MDHEN, CDR2 SYDVKM. This CDR3 has 14 amino acids. The V gene lost 6 bases and the J gene lost 3 bases, with 12 bases spanning the gap. The CDR3 nucleotides are TGTGCCAGCAGCAACAGGGCCCACTACAATGAGCAGTTCTTC. Encoded protein: CASSNRAHYNEQFF.

By share, this clonotype counts as hyperexpanded. The J gene is TRBJ2-7, the V gene TRBV6-5; tentatively, D is TRBD1 (5 bases). V lost 2 bases and J lost 6, with 11 bases in between. Per germline, CDR1 MNHEY and CDR2 SVGAGI. The CDR3 has 13 amino acids. CDR3 DNA: TGTGCCAGCAGTTACCAGGGTACGAGCGAGCAGTACTTC. Translation gives CASSYQGTSEQYF.

V and J are TRBV20-1 and TRBJ1-1, with D possibly being TRBD1 (6 bases). CDR1 and CDR2 from the germline V gene are DFQATT and SNEGSKA (reference sequence). CDR3 length: 14 amino acids. V lost 6 bases to trimming and J lost 5 bases, with 19 bases between them. CDR3 in DNA: TGCAGTGCGTTGAAGGGGGGGGCGGGGACTGAAGCTTTCTTT. Translated: CSALKGGAGTEAFF.

This clonotype was observed a handful of times. CDR3 region: CASSPPGQGLYGYTF. CDR3 nucleotide sequence: TGTGCCAGCAGTCCCCCAGGACAGGGGCTTTATGGCTACACCTTC. The genes are TRBV28 and TRBJ1-2, with 9 bases aligning to TRBD1. Trimming removed 5 bases from V and 5 bases from J; junction bases left unmatched: 9. The CDR3 sequence is 15 residues long. Germline CDR1 and CDR2: MDHEN and SYDVKM.

By share of the sample, this clonotype is large (0.1 to 1%). The rearrangement joins TRBV6-4 to TRBJ2-1, with D unresolved. From germline, CDR1 is MRHNA and CDR2 SNTAGT. The V and J ends lost 2 bases and 7 bases respectively, with 15 bases between them. This CDR3 is built from 15 residues. The CDR3 is CASSDGVGPRNEQFF. CDR3 in DNA: TGTGCCAGCAGTGACGGTGTCGGGCCGCGAAATGAGCAGTTCTTC.

This clonotype has just a few counts. V usage is TRBV20-1 and J usage is TRBJ1-2; D call uncertain. V was pared by 2 bases and J by 0 bases, with 16 bases between. CDR1 and CDR2 (germline): DFQATT, SNEGSKA (reference sequence). The CDR3 consists of 16 residues. In DNA, the CDR3 is TGCAGTGCTAGATCAGCTTCGGGGATCGCTAACTATGGCTACACCTTC. This sequence encodes CSARSASGIANYGYTF.

This clonotype is large (0.1 to 1%) in the sample. This CDR3 is CASSFGGAGDTQYF. DNA of the CDR3: TGTGCCAGCAGTTTTGGTGGGGCCGGGGATACGCAGTATTTT. The V gene is TRBV12-3 or TRBV12-4, the J gene TRBJ2-3, with TRBD1 as a possible D gene (5 bases). This CDR3 is built from 14 residues. The V end was cut by 3 bases, the J end by 6 bases, with 13 bases between.

In its sample, this clonotype is hyperexpanded. This chain uses TRBV29-1 with TRBJ2-5; TRBD1 agrees at 7 bases. CDR3 length: 15 residues. In germline, CDR1 is SQVTM, CDR2 ANQGSEA. V shed 4 bases, J shed 5 bases, and the junction held 13 bases outside the gene matches. This CDR3 reads CSVAQDRLPRETQYF. The CDR3 bases are TGCAGCGTTGCCCAGGACAGGCTCCCCAGGGAGACCCAGTACTTC.

This clonotype is labeled as medium-sized (0.01 to 0.1%). V and J are TRBV20-1 and TRBJ2-1; 9 bases align to TRBD1. CDR3 size: 16 residues. The J segment lost 4 bases and the V segment lost 4 bases, leaving 11 bases of the junction unmatched. Germline lookup yields CDR1 DFQATT and CDR2 SNEGSKA (reference sequence). CDR3 sequence (DNA): TGCAGTGCTAAATCTACCGCGGGACAGGGTTACAATGAGCAGTTCTTC. Its protein is CSAKSTAGQGYNEQFF.

The gene calls are TRBV4-2 and TRBJ2-3; TRBD2 matches 16 bases. The germline V gene encodes CDR1 LGHNA and CDR2 YNFKEQ. Losses at the gene ends were 0 bases for V and 0 bases for J; bases not matched to a gene: 9. The CDR3 contains 21 residues. The CDR3 spells CASSQEGTGTSGRGSTDTQYF. CDR3 bases: TGTGCCAGCAGCCAAGAGGGGACCGGGACTAGCGGGAGGGGGAGCACAGATACGCAGTATTTT.

CDR3 amino acids: CSARDSAGGTGNYGYTF. CDR3 nucleotide sequence: TGCAGTGCTAGAGATAGTGCGGGGGGAACAGGGAACTATGGCTACACCTTC. The J gene is TRBJ1-2, the V gene TRBV20-1; possible D gene TRBD1, 6 bases. Germline V CDR1 and CDR2: DFQATT, SNEGSKA (reference sequence). This CDR3 is 17 amino acids long. V lost 0 bases, J lost 2 bases, and 19 bases lay in between.

This rearrangement joins TRBV7-3 to TRBJ2-1, with D unresolved. Germline V lookup: CDR1 SGHTA, CDR2 FQGTGA. The CDR3 extends over 13 amino acids. Trimming left V 2 bases short and J 6 bases short, with 8 bases between. In DNA, the CDR3 is TGTGCCAGCAGCTTACTCGGCGGCAATGAGCAGTTCTTC. It specifies CASSLLGGNEQFF.

This clonotype was seen a handful of times. As DNA, the CDR3 is TGCAGTGCTAGATCATACGACAGGGTCAATGAGCAGTTCTTC. This gives the protein CSARSYDRVNEQFF. V usage is TRBV20-1 and J usage is TRBJ2-1; 7 nucleotides line up with TRBD1. Germline assignment: CDR1 DFQATT and CDR2 SNEGSKA (reference sequence). The CDR3 spans 14 residues. V trimming: 2 bases; J trimming: 6 bases; junction bases outside the gene matches: 7.